These 31 T cell receptor beta chains share one sample of origin, sequenced in a study of CD8+ T cells in alopecia areata. As the sequencing template, cDNA was produced by extracting RNA and reverse transcribing it. Assay: immunoSEQ multiplex PCR; the TCRdb copy retains only in-frame clones and omits some. The sample shows about 200,000 clones, around two fifths of them seen only once. The treatment is: oral pan-JAK inhibitor, 5-10 mg twice daily. Sequenced here: CD4+ T cells sorted from blood, sampled at approximately week 34, from a patient treated with tofacitinib. Receptors originate from a human donor with alopecia areata.

In this sample, this clone turned up a few times. The chain carries TRBV30 and TRBJ1-1; a possible D gene is TRBD1 (6 bases). The V end was cut by 0 bases, the J end by 4 bases, with 33 bases between. Germline V gives CDR1 GTSNPN, CDR2 SVGIG (reference sequence). The length of the CDR3 is 21 residues. Here the CDR3 reads CAWSVLGYNRVITRGGTEAFF. For the CDR3, the DNA is TGTGCCTGGAGTGTTCTCGGGTATAACAGGGTCATCACAAGGGGGGGCACTGAAGCTTTCTTT.

V usage is TRBV2 and J usage is TRBJ1-1; the D gene is possibly TRBD1 (5 bases). The CDR3 has 13 amino acids. The V end lost 8 bases, the J end lost 3 bases, and 13 bases lay between the germline ends. Germline loops: CDR1 SNHLY, CDR2 FYNNEI. The CDR3 bases are TGTGCCAGCTTGGAATTAGGGGACACTGAAGCTTTCTTT. Its protein product is CASLELGDTEAFF.

DNA of the CDR3: TGTGCCAGCACCGTGACAGGGAGCTCCTACAATGAGCAGTTCTTC. Translated, it gives CASTVTGSSYNEQFF. The chain employs TRBV9 and TRBJ2-1; 7 nucleotides match TRBD1. J lost 0 bases, V lost 6 bases, and 6 bases had no gene match. The CDR3 contains 15 residues. Germline values: CDR1 SGDLS, CDR2 YYNGEE.

This clone has only a few counts. The V gene is TRBV7-6, the J gene TRBJ1-2, with D unresolved. The V end lost 4 bases, the J end lost 1 base, and 10 bases lay between the germline ends. Germline CDR1 SGHVS, CDR2 FNYEAQ. CDR3 length: 14 residues. The CDR3 spells CASSSNSVNYGYTF. As DNA, the CDR3 is TGTGCCAGCAGCTCTAACAGCGTTAACTATGGCTACACCTTC.

This clone has more than one count but fewer than ten. The J gene is TRBJ1-1, the V gene TRBV29-1; D gene uncertain. CDR3 length: 14 amino acids. V lost 1 base and J 4 bases, leaving 13 bases between the germline ends. Germline V gene sequence: CDR1 SQVTM, CDR2 ANQGSEA. The CDR3 region has the DNA TGCAGCGTTGAAGGCGTGACCCGAGTCACTGAAGCTTTCTTT. Translation gives CSVEGVTRVTEAFF. Variable domain in full (rest from reference TRBV29-1 and TRBJ1-1): SAVISQKPSRDICQRGTSLTIQCQVDSQVTMMFWYRQQPGQSLTLIATANQGSEATYESGFVIDKFPISRPNLTFSTLTVSNMSPEDSSIYLCSVEGVTRVTEAFFGQGTRLTVV.

This chain uses TRBV2 with TRBJ1-2; 8 bases align to TRBD1. The germline V gene encodes CDR1 SNHLY and CDR2 FYNNEI. The length of the CDR3 is 15 residues. V lost 1 base to trimming and J lost 4 bases; unmatched junction nucleotides: 5. The chain's CDR3 is CASSEGRTGRYGYTF. The DNA of the CDR3 is TGTGCCAGCAGTGAAGGCCGGACAGGGCGCTATGGCTACACCTTC. The complete variable domain, with remaining parts taken from reference TRBV2 and TRBJ1-2, reads EPEVTQTPSHQVTQMGQEVILRCVPISNHLYFYWYRQILGQKVEFLVSFYNNEISEKSEIFDDQFSVERPDGSNFTLKIRSTKLEDSAMYFCASSEGRTGRYGYTFGSGTRLTVV.

The chain carries TRBV14 and TRBJ2-1; 7 nucleotides line up with TRBD2. The germline gives CDR1 SGHDN, CDR2 FVKESK. There are 14 residues in the CDR3. The junction had 4 bases not matched to a gene; V was cut back by 4 bases and J by 4 bases. Here the CDR3 reads CASSPSGLYNEQFF. CDR3 DNA sequence: TGTGCCAGCAGCCCATCGGGACTATACAATGAGCAGTTCTTC.

This clone was detected only a few times. This rearrangement joins TRBV29-1 to TRBJ2-1, with 10 bases identical to TRBD2. The CDR3 extends over 15 amino acids. After removal of 7 bases from V and 12 bases from J, the junction contained 18 bases not matched to a gene. CDR1 SQVTM and CDR2 ANQGSEA come from the germline V gene. The CDR3 sequence is CSAGGLAGERGRQFF. The CDR3 DNA follows: TGCAGCGCCGGCGGGCTAGCGGGAGAACGAGGGCGGCAGTTCTTC.

V usage is TRBV4-1 and J usage is TRBJ2-4; no clear D gene. In germline, CDR1 is MGHRA, CDR2 YSYEKL. The CDR3 runs 17 residues. V lost 4 bases, J lost 0 bases, and 16 bases lay in between. The CDR3 region has the DNA TGCGCCAGCAGCCTTATTATTGGGAACCTAGCCAAAAACATTCAGTACTTC. Translated, it gives CASSLIIGNLAKNIQYF.

This chain links TRBV5-1 with TRBJ2-7; a possible D gene is TRBD1 (5 bases). In germline, CDR1 is SGHRS, CDR2 YFSETQ. The ends were cut back, 0 bases at V and 2 bases at J, with 9 bases in the middle. The CDR3 loop spans 14 amino acids. DNA of the CDR3: TGCGCCAGCAGCTTGGTTCAGGGCACCTACGAGCAGTACTTC. Its protein product is CASSLVQGTYEQYF.

This clone was observed once. The rearrangement uses TRBV5-4 and TRBJ2-1; D uncertain. The CDR3 is 17 amino acids. Trimming removed 0 bases from V and 0 bases from J, with 13 bases in between. Germline V gene lookup returns CDR1 SGHNT and CDR2 YYREEE (reference sequence). In nucleotides, the CDR3 is TGTGCCAGCAGCTTGGGGACGGCGGTTCGCTCCTACAATGAGCAGTTCTTC. Amino acids: CASSLGTAVRSYNEQFF.

The rearrangement uses TRBV27 and TRBJ2-3, with D possibly matching TRBD1 (5 bases). The CDR3 spans 15 residues. Trimming left V 2 bases short and J 6 bases short, with 15 bases between. The V gene's germline CDR1 is MNHEY and CDR2 SMNVEV (reference sequence). As DNA, the CDR3 is TGTGCCAGCAGTTTAGGGCAGGGCAGTTTGGATACGCAGTATTTT. This gives the protein CASSLGQGSLDTQYF.

This clone showed up many times. The chain recombines TRBV6-6 with TRBJ1-5, with 12 bases fitting TRBD1. Germline V gene lookup returns CDR1 MNHNY and CDR2 SVGAGI (reference sequence). The CDR3 spans 16 residues. J gave up 4 bases and V 5 bases, and 6 bases lay outside the gene matches. This chain's CDR3 is CASSTGTGGANQPQHF. CDR3 bases: TGTGCCAGCAGTACCGGGACAGGGGGCGCGAATCAGCCCCAGCATTTT.

The chain couples TRBV12-5 to TRBJ1-5, with TRBD1 identical over 9 bases. V lost 0 bases to trimming and J lost 4 bases; unmatched junction nucleotides: 10. Per germline, CDR1 LGHNT and CDR2 FRNRAP. The CDR3 contains 18 residues. The CDR3 nucleotides are TGTGCTAGTGGTTTGGTACTCGGGACAGGGTTGGGAAATCAGCCCCAGCATTTT. Protein: CASGLVLGTGLGNQPQHF.

J is TRBJ2-4 and V is TRBV4-2; no clear D. From germline, CDR1 is LGHNA and CDR2 YNFKEQ. Trimming left V 0 bases short and J 3 bases short, with 12 bases between. The CDR3 runs to 16 residues. CDR3 in DNA: TGTGCCAGCAGCCAAGATATTGTTTCCGGCAAAAACATTCAGTACTTC. Protein: CASSQDIVSGKNIQYF.

This clone was seen more than once but under ten times. This rearrangement joins TRBV2 to TRBJ1-1; D is possibly TRBD1 (5 bases). Germline assignment: CDR1 SNHLY and CDR2 FYNNEI. V lost 6 bases to trimming and J lost 4 bases, with 15 bases between them. The CDR3 contains 14 residues. Here the CDR3 DNA reads TGTGCCAGCAGCCCTAGAGGGCAGGGCACTGAAGCTTTCTTT. Its translation is CASSPRGQGTEAFF.

In this sample, this clone turned up once. The chain uses TRBV30 and TRBJ2-2, with 11 positions matching TRBD2. This CDR3 is built from 17 residues. Germline trimming cut 4 bases from V and 4 bases from J; bases unmatched to any gene: 11. Germline loops: CDR1 GTSNPN, CDR2 SVGIG (reference sequence). Written as DNA, the CDR3 is TGTGCCTGGAAGGTAGCGGGAGGGCCTCGGGGCACCGGGGAGCTGTTTTTT. Protein product: CAWKVAGGPRGTGELFF.

The chain employs TRBV19 and TRBJ1-6, with D unclear. V lost 6 bases and J lost 8, with 20 bases in between. There are 16 residues in the CDR3. Looked up from germline, CDR1 is LNHDA and CDR2 is SQIVND (reference sequence). CDR3 bases: TGTGCCAGTAGCCTCGTCGCCGGGAGGCTTTATTCACCCCTCCACTTT. Translation gives CASSLVAGRLYSPLHF.

The chain joins TRBV4-2 to TRBJ2-3; maybe TRBD2 (6 bases). Trimming took off 0 bases at V and 2 bases at J, with 12 bases between the two ends. The V gene's germline CDR1 is LGHNA and CDR2 YNFKEQ. This CDR3 contains 16 residues. CDR3 in DNA: TGTGCCAGCAGCCAAGATGACACTAGCATCACAGATACGCAGTATTTT. It specifies CASSQDDTSITDTQYF.

This clone has only a few counts. The chain combines TRBV6-6 with TRBJ1-1; no definite D call. V was trimmed by 0 bases and J by 5 bases, leaving 16 bases between them. The CDR3 has 16 residues. In germline, CDR1 is MNHNY, CDR2 SVGAGI (reference sequence). CDR3 bases: TGTGCCAGCAGTTACTCGGTTGGAGGGAGGCGGACTGAAGCTTTCTTT. It specifies CASSYSVGGRRTEAFF.

This clone has more than one count but fewer than ten. The CDR3 coding sequence is TGTGCCAGCAGCTCCTGGGGCAGGGGGCCTACAGATACGCAGTATTTT. Its protein is CASSSWGRGPTDTQYF. The rearrangement links TRBV5-4 to TRBJ2-3; 8 bases are a match to TRBD1. The junction had 9 bases not matched to a gene; V was cut back by 3 bases and J by 3 bases. Germline assignment: CDR1 SGHNT and CDR2 YYREEE (reference sequence). The CDR3 has 16 residues.

This chain connects TRBV5-6 to TRBJ2-2, with 9 positions matching TRBD1. The ends lost 3 bases at V and 6 bases at J; junction bases unmatched: 9. Per germline, CDR1 SGHDT and CDR2 YYEEEE. CDR3 size: 16 residues. CDR3 amino acids: CASSSSGTGNAGELFF. As DNA, the CDR3 is TGTGCCAGCAGCTCCAGCGGGACAGGGAATGCCGGGGAGCTGTTTTTT.

This clone was seen once. In the same sample, other DNA sequences code for this CDR3. The V gene is TRBV15, the J gene TRBJ2-7, with D unclear. CDR3 size: 14 residues. Germline lookup yields CDR1 LNHNV and CDR2 YYDKDF (reference sequence). Trimming shortened V by 0 bases and J by 2 bases, and 8 bases separated the two germline ends. CDR3 DNA: TGTGCCACCAGCAGAGAGGTGGGAACCTACGAGCAGTACTTC. It translates to CATSREVGTYEQYF.

The chain carries TRBV7-3 and TRBJ2-1; 10 bases agree with TRBD1. CDR3 length equals 14 residues. The ends lost 7 bases at V and 6 bases at J; junction bases unmatched: 6. The germline V gene has CDR1 SGHTA and CDR2 FQGTGA. The CDR3 nucleotides read TGTGCCAGCAAGGAAAGGACAGGGGGCAATGAGCAGTTCTTC. As protein: CASKERTGGNEQFF.

The chain recombines TRBV18 with TRBJ2-7; perhaps TRBD1 as D (6 bases). Germline CDR1 KGHSH, CDR2 LQKENI. V lost 3 bases to trimming and J lost 2 bases, with 8 bases between them. The CDR3 extends over 13 amino acids. CDR3 bases: TGTGCCAGCTCACCCAGACAGGCCTACGAGCAGTACTTC. Encoded protein: CASSPRQAYEQYF.

V gene TRBV4-1 combines with J gene TRBJ1-5; the D gene is possibly TRBD1 (6 bases). With 0 bases removed from V and 4 bases from J, the gap between germline ends came to 13 bases. Germline V gene sequence: CDR1 MGHRA, CDR2 YSYEKL. The CDR3 covers 16 residues. Written as DNA, the CDR3 is TGCGCCAGCAGCCAAGATGCGGGCAGGGGAAATCAGCCCCAGCATTTT. It codes for CASSQDAGRGNQPQHF.

In its sample, this clone was seen a few times. The V and J genes are TRBV11-1 and TRBJ2-7; the D gene is possibly TRBD1 (5 bases). Germline-derived CDR1 and CDR2 are SGHAT and FQDESV (reference sequence). Trimming took off 3 bases at V and 3 bases at J, with 12 bases between the two ends. The CDR3 has 14 residues. In DNA, the CDR3 is TGTGCCAGCAGCTTTTCCGACAGTTACTACGAGCAGTACTTC. It encodes CASSFSDSYYEQYF. The full variable domain, rest sourced from reference TRBV11-1 and TRBJ2-7, is EAEVAQSPRYKITEKSQAVAFWCDPISGHATLYWYRQILGQGPELLVQFQDESVVDDSQLPKDRFSAERLKGVDSTLKIQPAELGDSAMYLCASSFSDSYYEQYFGPGTRLTVT.

This clone was seen many times. This sequence joins TRBV29-1 and TRBJ2-3; perhaps TRBD1 as D (5 bases). V was pared by 6 bases and J by 0 bases, with 16 bases between. The CDR3 sequence is 15 residues long. The germline V gene has CDR1 SQVTM and CDR2 ANQGSEA. The CDR3 spells CSVQDSPISTDTQYF. In DNA form, the CDR3 reads TGCAGCGTACAAGACAGCCCCATTAGCACAGATACGCAGTATTTT.

The chain links TRBV6-1 to TRBJ2-4; D remains unclear. CDR1 is MNHNS, CDR2 SASEGT, per germline. This CDR3 has 11 residues. Trimming took 6 bases from V and 7 from J, leaving 7 bases between them. CDR3 protein: CASRSFNIQYF. The CDR3 bases are TGTGCCAGCAGAAGTTTTAACATTCAGTACTTC.

V gene TRBV5-4 combines with J gene TRBJ1-2; no firm D call. In germline, CDR1 is SGHNT, CDR2 YYREEE (reference sequence). Deletions cut 0 bases from V and 4 bases from J, with 4 bases between. The length of the CDR3 is 12 residues. CDR3 protein: CASSLEGYGYTF. The CDR3 bases are TGTGCCAGCAGCTTGGAGGGCTATGGCTACACCTTC.

The rearrangement joins TRBV11-1 to TRBJ2-2, with a weak D call TRBD1 (5 bases). From germline, CDR1 is SGHAT and CDR2 FQDESV (reference sequence). Between the trimmed V and J ends, which lost 6 bases and 0 bases, there was a span of 14 bases. CDR3 length: 16 residues. CDR3 residues: CASSQGPPANTGELFF. In nucleotides, the CDR3 is TGTGCCAGCAGTCAGGGCCCCCCGGCGAACACCGGGGAGCTGTTTTTT.